This TCR beta chain originates from a study of cytomegalovirus exposure and HLA in healthy donors. Study as a whole: Around 85 million unique TCR sequences came from HLA-typed donors in an early release. Study-wide results and limits: In vitro data verified a few CMV-associated chains as specific for CMV antigens. As a later analysis showed, a missense DCLRE1C variant was linked to trimming of TCR beta V- and J-genes. The classifier, whose performance was assessed in both the original and validation cohorts, reportedly diagnosed cytomegalovirus status with high specificity and sensitivity.

The PCR contained 60 Vbeta and 13 Jbeta primers. TCRdb's table, derived via immunoSEQ multiplex PCR, lists solely in-frame clones and lacks some. This sample has tens of thousands of clones, with more than 55% found just once. The length of the CDR3 is 13 residues. The germline V and J ends were trimmed by 4 bases and 7 bases, with 14 bases remaining between them. In germline, CDR1 is SGDLS, CDR2 YYNGEE. This clone was counted a few times. No antigen is known for it. The V and J genes are TRBV9 and TRBJ1-2; tentative D call: TRBD1 (6 bases). Sequencing was carried out using PBMCs. This clonotype was obtained from a male donor in good health and CMV-seropositive. The CDR3: CASSPTGGLGYTF. In DNA, the CDR3 is TGTGCCAGCAGCCCAACGGGGGGGCTTGGCTACACCTTC.